These T cell receptor beta chains were read from a single sample in a study of regulatory T cells in long-lasting Graves disease. TCRdb analysed the reads with MiXCR anew, one entry per CDR3 protein. The table includes about 660 distinct CDR3 sequences, roughly 87% detected once. Sequenced material: peripheral blood mononuclear cells (PBMCs), taken with antithyroid drug treatment, in newly diagnosed or persistent Graves disease (not recorded which). The receptors were gathered from a woman aged 25-40 years with Graves disease. The CDR3 runs from the conserved cysteine through the conserved F or W. The D gene is left open where the match is weak. Size is omitted from some rows. Given values are once, few, many or a class for expanded clones.

J: TRBJ2-2; D: TRBD2; length: 18; size: NA; V: TRBV10-3; CDR3: CAIRSGTSGRVNTGELFF; DNA: TGTGCCATCAGGTCCGGGACTAGCGGGAGAGTTAACACCGGGGAGCTGTTTTTT
J: TRBJ1-2; D: NA; length: 16; size: few; V: TRBV10-3; CDR3: CAISEDPTPDNYGYTF; DNA: TGTGCCATCAGTGAGGATCCGACACCAGATAACTATGGCTACACCTTC
J: TRBJ2-1; D: NA; length: 12; size: NA; V: TRBV6-4; CDR3: CASMLSVGEQFF; DNA: TGTGCCAGCATGTTGTCCGTGGGCGAGCAGTTCTTC
J: TRBJ2-7; D: NA; length: 17; size: NA; V: TRBV25-1; CDR3: CASTTKTGRGSPYEQYF; DNA: TGTGCCAGCACCACAAAGACGGGGCGGGGAAGCCCCTACGAGCAGTACTTC
J: TRBJ2-5; D: NA; length: 14; size: once; V: TRBV12-3/TRBV12-4; CDR3: CASSLGRGWETQYF; DNA: TGTGCCAGCAGTTTGGGAAGGGGGTGGGAGACCCAGTACTTC
J: TRBJ1-1; D: TRBD1; length: 15; size: NA; V: TRBV12-3/TRBV12-4; CDR3: CASRRTGWGNTEAFF; DNA: TGTGCCAGCAGGCGGACAGGGTGGGGAAACACTGAAGCTTTCTTT
J: TRBJ2-3; D: TRBD2; length: 14; size: NA; V: TRBV5-4; CDR3: CASSSAAGEDTQYF; DNA: TGTGCCAGCAGCTCTGCAGCGGGGGAAGATACGCAGTATTTT
J: TRBJ1-1; D: NA; length: 16; size: NA; V: TRBV12-3/TRBV12-4; CDR3: CASSLGPGGKNTEAFF; DNA: TGTGCCAGCAGTTTAGGACCGGGGGGGAAAAACACTGAAGCTTTCTTT
J: TRBJ2-1; D: TRBD2; length: 17; size: NA; V: TRBV23-1; CDR3: CASSQWTSSKGYNEQFF; DNA: TGCGCCAGCAGTCAATGGACTAGCTCAAAAGGGTACAATGAGCAGTTCTTC
J: TRBJ1-5; D: TRBD1; length: 14; size: NA; V: TRBV20-1; CDR3: CSARNRGNNQPQHF; DNA: TGCAGTGCTAGAAACAGGGGCAACAATCAGCCCCAGCATTTT
J: TRBJ2-2; D: NA; length: 14; size: NA; V: TRBV19; CDR3: CASSISSGTGELFF; DNA: TGTGCCAGTAGTATATCTTCGGGCACCGGGGAGCTGTTTTTT
J: TRBJ2-7; D: NA; length: 12; size: NA; V: TRBV7-9; CDR3: CASSPGMGEQYF; DNA: TGTGCCAGCAGCCCCGGTATGGGCGAGCAGTACTTC
J: TRBJ1-1; D: TRBD1; length: 15; size: NA; V: TRBV6-5; CDR3: CASRRDRGMNTEAFF; DNA: TGTGCCAGCAGACGAGACAGGGGAATGAACACTGAAGCTTTCTTT
J: TRBJ1-5; D: TRBD1; length: 13; size: NA; V: TRBV12-3/TRBV12-4; CDR3: CASRDSLNQPQHF; DNA: TGTGCCAGCCGGGACAGCCTCAATCAGCCCCAGCATTTT
J: TRBJ2-5; D: NA; length: 13; size: NA; V: TRBV4-1; CDR3: CASSQVAGETQYF; DNA: TGCGCCAGCAGCCAAGTGGCGGGGGAGACCCAGTACTTC
J: TRBJ1-2; D: NA; length: 11; size: NA; V: TRBV10-2; CDR3: CASSESRILTF; DNA: TGCGCCAGCAGTGAGTCTCGGATTCTAACCTTC
J: TRBJ1-5; D: TRBD1; length: 15; size: NA; V: TRBV7-2; CDR3: CASSLAGTAYQPQHF; DNA: TGTGCCAGCAGCTTAGCGGGGACAGCCTATCAGCCCCAGCATTTT
J: TRBJ1-2; D: NA; length: 14; size: NA; V: TRBV6-4; CDR3: CASSKDGKAYGYTF; DNA: TGTGCCAGCAGTAAGGATGGAAAGGCCTATGGCTACACCTTC
J: TRBJ1-2; D: TRBD1; length: 14; size: NA; V: TRBV12-3/TRBV12-4; CDR3: CASGPDRAGGGYTF; DNA: TGTGCCAGCGGACCCGACAGGGCCGGAGGTGGCTACACCTTC
J: TRBJ2-2; D: NA; length: 15; size: NA; V: TRBV7-2; CDR3: CASSLQGGVAGELFF; DNA: TGTGCCAGCAGCTTACAGGGGGGAGTTGCCGGGGAGCTGTTTTTT
J: TRBJ2-5; D: NA; length: 14; size: NA; V: TRBV27; CDR3: CASSWTRYEETQYF; DNA: TGTGCCAGCAGTTGGACCCGATATGAGGAGACCCAGTACTTC
J: TRBJ1-1; D: NA; length: 14; size: NA; V: TRBV6-2/TRBV6-3; CDR3: CASSYSLRASEAFF; DNA: TGTGCCAGCAGTTATTCCCTCCGGGCCTCTGAAGCTTTCTTT
J: TRBJ2-5; D: NA; length: 12; size: NA; V: TRBV5-4; CDR3: CASSLRGETQYF; DNA: TGTGCCAGCAGCTTGCGGGGAGAGACCCAGTACTTC
J: TRBJ2-3; D: TRBD2; length: 13; size: few; V: TRBV12-3/TRBV12-4; CDR3: CASSTSGTDTQYF; DNA: TGTGCCAGCAGCACTAGCGGCACAGATACGCAGTATTTT
J: TRBJ1-5; D: TRBD1; length: 14; size: NA; V: TRBV3-1; CDR3: CASSQDSGGWPQHF; DNA: TGTGCCAGCAGCCAAGACTCAGGGGGTTGGCCCCAGCATTTT
J: TRBJ1-2; D: NA; length: 14; size: NA; V: TRBV10-3; CDR3: CAISPPTGTYGYTF; DNA: TGTGCCATCAGTCCCCCCACAGGGACCTATGGCTACACCTTC
J: TRBJ2-3; D: NA; length: 15; size: NA; V: TRBV7-2; CDR3: CASSLVPGVTDTQYF; DNA: TGTGCCAGCAGCTTAGTGCCAGGGGTCACAGATACGCAGTATTTT
J: TRBJ1-6; D: NA; length: 12; size: NA; V: TRBV6-6; CDR3: CASSYDRSPLHF; DNA: TGTGCCAGCAGTTACGACAGGTCTCCCCTCCACTTT
J: TRBJ1-2; D: NA; length: 13; size: once; V: TRBV20-1; CDR3: CSADGGWDYGYTF; DNA: TGCAGTGCAGACGGGGGTTGGGACTATGGCTACACCTTC
J: TRBJ1-2; D: NA; length: 16; size: NA; V: TRBV6-5; CDR3: CASSFNSPRTGYGYTF; DNA: TGTGCCAGCAGTTTCAACAGCCCGAGGACCGGCTATGGCTACACCTTC
J: TRBJ2-1; D: NA; length: 13; size: NA; V: TRBV29-1; CDR3: CSVEGAVGNEQFF; DNA: TGCAGCGTTGAGGGGGCCGTAGGTAATGAGCAGTTCTTC
J: TRBJ2-7; D: NA; length: 11; size: NA; V: TRBV11-1; CDR3: CASSYSYEQYF; DNA: TGTGCCAGCAGCTACTCCTACGAGCAGTACTTC
J: TRBJ1-2; D: NA; length: 12; size: NA; V: TRBV12-3/TRBV12-4; CDR3: CASRRTGPGYTF; DNA: TGTGCCAGCAGACGTACGGGACCTGGCTACACCTTC
J: TRBJ1-5; D: NA; length: 17; size: NA; V: TRBV7-9; CDR3: CASSPGGVLKSNQPQHF; DNA: TGTGCCAGCAGCCCAGGCGGGGTGCTGAAAAGCAATCAGCCCCAGCATTTT
J: TRBJ2-1; D: TRBD2; length: 15; size: NA; V: TRBV6-4; CDR3: CASTNGAGGYNEQFF; DNA: TGTGCCAGCACCAATGGTGCGGGAGGTTACAATGAGCAGTTCTTC
J: TRBJ1-2; D: NA; length: 13; size: NA; V: TRBV12-3/TRBV12-4; CDR3: CASSSTGIYGYTF; DNA: TGTGCCAGCAGTTCCACAGGGATCTATGGCTACACCTTC
J: TRBJ1-5; D: NA; length: 14; size: few; V: TRBV10-2; CDR3: CASSETDNYQPQHF; DNA: TGCGCCAGCAGTGAGACAGATAATTATCAGCCCCAGCATTTT
J: TRBJ2-5; D: NA; length: 14; size: NA; V: TRBV12-3/TRBV12-4; CDR3: CASTPSRRRETQYF; DNA: TGTGCCAGCACACCCAGTAGGCGGCGGGAGACCCAGTACTTC
J: TRBJ1-5; D: NA; length: 14; size: NA; V: TRBV7-9; CDR3: CASSLQGYNQPQHF; DNA: TGTGCCAGCAGCCTGCAGGGGTACAATCAGCCCCAGCATTTT
J: TRBJ2-1; D: NA; length: 17; size: NA; V: TRBV4-1; CDR3: CASSQDEGLAPYNEQFF; DNA: TGCGCCAGCAGCCAAGACGAGGGCCTAGCGCCTTACAATGAGCAGTTCTTC
J: TRBJ1-5; D: NA; length: 12; size: NA; V: TRBV12-3/TRBV12-4; CDR3: CASSSVNQPQHF; DNA: TGTGCCAGCAGTTCCGTAAATCAGCCCCAGCATTTT
J: TRBJ1-5; D: NA; length: 15; size: NA; V: TRBV27; CDR3: CASSSQGRGNQPQHF; DNA: TGTGCCAGCAGTTCCCAGGGAAGGGGCAATCAGCCCCAGCATTTT
J: TRBJ1-4; D: NA; length: 14; size: NA; V: TRBV7-2; CDR3: CASSLQGMDEKLFF; DNA: TGTGCCAGCAGCTTACAGGGGATGGATGAAAAACTGTTTTTT
J: TRBJ2-5; D: TRBD1; length: 15; size: NA; V: TRBV28; CDR3: CASSAPSDRVETQYF; DNA: TGTGCCAGCAGTGCACCCTCGGACAGGGTAGAGACCCAGTACTTC
J: TRBJ2-3; D: TRBD2; length: 14; size: NA; V: TRBV24-1; CDR3: CATSPGLGTDTQYF; DNA: TGTGCCACCAGTCCGGGACTAGGAACAGATACGCAGTATTTT